This T cell receptor (beta chain) is from a study of cytomegalovirus exposure and HLA in healthy donors. Study-wide background: The 130 or so validation repertoires used a platform that matched the one used for the approximately 670 first-cohort repertoires, as a later analysis reported.

Using immunoSEQ multiplex PCR, the repertoire was profiled, and TCRdb retains in-frame clones only, with some absent. The table records fewer than 60,000 clones, 85% to 90% of them present only once. Regarding this clone: Its matching antigen is unknown.

Whole-study findings and limits: The study put 150 or so TCR beta chains on its list as cytomegalovirus-associated.

The sequencing sample was made of PBMCs. The source of this sequence is a woman aged 18-35 years in good health and CMV-seronegative.

The CDR3 region is CASSQDLSTDSSPGANVLTF. The CDR3 DNA reads as TGTGCCAGCAGCCAAGATCTTTCGACAGATTCAAGCCCTGGGGCCAACGTCCTGACTTTC. J is TRBJ2-6 and V is TRBV14; TRBD1 might be the D (5 bases). Trimming removed 0 bases at V and 2 bases at J, with 20 bases between. The CDR3 has 20 amino acids. From germline, CDR1 is SGHDN and CDR2 FVKESK. Full variable domain (remainder filled in from reference TRBV14 and TRBJ2-6): EAGVTQFPSHSVIEKGQTVTLRCDPISGHDNLYWYRRVMGKEIKFLLHFVKESKQDESGMPNNRFLAERTGGTYSTLKVQPAELEDSGVYFCASSQDLSTDSSPGANVLTFGAGSRLTVL.